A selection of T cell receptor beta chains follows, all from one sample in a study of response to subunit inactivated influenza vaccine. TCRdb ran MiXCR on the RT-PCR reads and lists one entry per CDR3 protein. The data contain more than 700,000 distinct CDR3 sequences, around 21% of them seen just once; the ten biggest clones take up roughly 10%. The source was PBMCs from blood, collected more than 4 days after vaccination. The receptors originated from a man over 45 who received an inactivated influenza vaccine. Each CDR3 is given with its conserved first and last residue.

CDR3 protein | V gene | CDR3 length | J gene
CASSSLVDTQYF | TRBV28 | 12 | TRBJ2-3
CSAAPHASGRGEQYF | TRBV20-1 | 15 | TRBJ2-7
CASSQVGKNQPQHF | TRBV3-1 | 14 | TRBJ1-5
CASSSLLRDRGLNEQFF | TRBV27 | 17 | TRBJ2-1
CASSSDRVGGYTF | TRBV12-3/TRBV12-4 | 13 | TRBJ1-2
CASKGDLYNQPQHF | TRBV6-2/TRBV6-3 | 14 | TRBJ1-5
CASSYLLDPGNTQYF | TRBV6-5 | 15 | TRBJ2-3
CASSSRGLTTNEKLFF | TRBV7-2 | 16 | TRBJ1-4
CASSYGIQYF | TRBV6-6 | 10 | TRBJ2-4
CASSYGGSEQYF | TRBV6-2/TRBV6-3 | 12 | TRBJ2-7
CAISDLAGGQETQYF | TRBV10-3 | 15 | TRBJ2-5
CASSELPGETQYF | TRBV25-1 | 13 | TRBJ2-5
CASSASYSNQPQHF | TRBV12-3/TRBV12-4 | 14 | TRBJ1-5
CASSGVRSNQPQHF | TRBV2 | 14 | TRBJ1-5
CASSLSKNTEAFF | TRBV7-2 | 13 | TRBJ1-1
CASRRVSGNLNEQFF | TRBV5-1 | 15 | TRBJ2-1
CSAGGVHTDTQYF | TRBV20-1 | 13 | TRBJ2-3
CASSAGTRNTGELFF | TRBV12-3/TRBV12-4 | 15 | TRBJ2-2
CASSFGESNTGELFF | TRBV5-1 | 15 | TRBJ2-2
CASTIQGNTEAFF | TRBV2 | 13 | TRBJ1-1
CSAPGEGTYEQYF | TRBV20-1 | 13 | TRBJ2-7
CASSQDGTPIDEQFF | TRBV4-2 | 15 | TRBJ2-1
CASSLVTGLGGEQFF | TRBV7-3 | 15 | TRBJ2-1
CASSQEGDFGDTQYF | TRBV4-2 | 15 | TRBJ2-3
CASSPGQGFETQYF | TRBV5-5 | 14 | TRBJ2-5
CSAGRTRTMDEQYF | TRBV20-1 | 14 | TRBJ2-7
CASSQADSNQPQHF | TRBV3-1 | 14 | TRBJ1-5
CSARVLAGHYNEQFF | TRBV20-1 | 15 | TRBJ2-1
CASSLALSTLGYTF | TRBV7-2 | 14 | TRBJ1-2
CASSQETASGYYNEQFF | TRBV4-2 | 17 | TRBJ2-1
CASATGTGIYEQYF | TRBV10-3 | 14 | TRBJ2-7
CATRGGSGAYNEQFF | TRBV24-1 | 15 | TRBJ2-1
CAISLAERDTQYF | TRBV10-3 | 13 | TRBJ2-3
CSVTHGANTEAFF | TRBV29-1 | 13 | TRBJ1-1
CASSLSPTYEQYF | TRBV11-2 | 13 | TRBJ2-7
CASSQGFQALYENEQFF | TRBV4-1 | 17 | TRBJ2-1
CSVAGFSTNEKLFF | TRBV29-1 | 14 | TRBJ1-4
CATSPGGLYNEQFF | TRBV15 | 14 | TRBJ2-1
CASRVFGANVLTF | TRBV6-1 | 13 | TRBJ2-6
CASSSVPRCGQETQYF | TRBV21-1 | 16 | TRBJ2-5
CASSLTRFGYGYTF | TRBV27 | 14 | TRBJ1-2
CASTPTWEAEAQYF | TRBV7-9 | 14 | TRBJ2-3
CSASSGRGGSNEQFF | TRBV20-1 | 15 | TRBJ2-1
CASSFGRGSEQYF | TRBV5-4 | 13 | TRBJ2-7
CSALEGGHGTDTQYF | TRBV20-1 | 15 | TRBJ2-3
CSAVWTGGVEKLFF | TRBV20-1 | 14 | TRBJ1-4
CSARGRLGNTIYF | TRBV20-1 | 13 | TRBJ1-3
CASSEGVYSYNEQFF | TRBV4-3 | 15 | TRBJ2-1
CASSQRGLAGQDEQFF | TRBV4-2 | 16 | TRBJ2-1
CASSLQGQGVNYGYTF | TRBV7-2 | 16 | TRBJ1-2
CASSLGQTKQYF | TRBV7-2 | 12 | TRBJ2-7
CASSPGGAYYNEQFF | TRBV5-1 | 15 | TRBJ2-1
CSVLGRMDEQYF | TRBV20-1 | 12 | TRBJ2-7
CATSNPSGAQYF | TRBV15 | 12 | TRBJ2-3